Listed here are 5 T cell receptor beta chains from one sample, sequenced in a study of cytomegalovirus exposure and HLA in healthy donors. The PCR had 60 Vbeta and 13 Jbeta primers. Assay: immunoSEQ multiplex PCR; the TCRdb copy retains only in-frame clones and omits some. The sample includes around 190,000 clones, about 69% of them seen just once. The sequenced sample consisted of PBMCs. The receptors stem from a man aged 30 to 45 in good health and CMV-seropositive.

This sequence joins TRBV10-3 and TRBJ2-3; TRBD2 matches 10 bases. Per germline, CDR1 ENHRY and CDR2 SYGVKD. V dropped 3 bases and J dropped 2; count of bases not matched to a gene: 5. The CDR3 covers 16 residues. CDR3 loop: CAISDSTSGTTDTQYF. CDR3 bases: TGTGCCATCAGTGACTCTACTAGCGGGACCACAGATACGCAGTATTTT.

This clone was seen a handful of times. The same CDR3 also results from other DNA sequences found in this sample. The chain is built from TRBV11-3 and TRBJ2-7, with a possible D match to TRBD2 (5 bases). CDR1 is SGHNT, CDR2 YENEEA, per germline. The V end lost 1 base, the J end lost 7 bases, and 11 bases lay between the germline ends. The CDR3 extends over 13 amino acids. Here the CDR3 reads CASSLVPSGEQYF. The CDR3 region has the DNA TGTGCCAGCAGCTTAGTCCCCTCGGGAGAGCAGTACTTC.

The rearrangement links TRBV11-3 to TRBJ2-3, with 9 bases matching TRBD1. Trimming removed 4 bases from V and 2 bases from J; junction bases left unmatched: 4. CDR1 is SGHNT, CDR2 YENEEA, per germline. The CDR3 has 15 amino acids. CDR3 amino acids: CASSSGQGLTDTQYF. DNA for the CDR3: TGTGCCAGCAGCTCGGGACAGGGCCTCACAGATACGCAGTATTTT. The full variable domain, rest sourced from reference TRBV11-3 and TRBJ2-3, is EAGVVQSPRYKIIEKKQPVAFWCNPISGHNTLYWYLQNLGQGPELLIRYENEEAVDDSQLPKDRFSAERLKGVDSTLKIQPAELGDSAVYLCASSSGQGLTDTQYFGPGTRLTVL.

CDR3 nucleotide sequence: TGTGCCATCAGTGAAAGGGACACTCGCTACGAGCAGTACTTC. It is translated as CAISERDTRYEQYF. The chain uses TRBV10-3 and TRBJ2-7; TRBD1 might be the D (6 bases). Germline assignment: CDR1 ENHRY and CDR2 SYGVKD. Trimming left V 3 bases short and J 3 bases short, with 12 bases between. This CDR3 region has 14 residues.

The V and J genes are TRBV5-1 and TRBJ2-3; 7 bases map to TRBD2. The CDR3 loop spans 17 amino acids. Germline V gene sequence: CDR1 SGHRS, CDR2 YFSETQ. With 6 bases clipped from V and 0 bases from J, the junction kept 13 bases outside the gene matches. CDR3 nucleotide sequence: TGCGCCAGCACCCCCTCTCGTGATAGCGGGAGCACAGATACGCAGTATTTT. Translated: CASTPSRDSGSTDTQYF.